This TCR beta chain was sequenced during a study of PD-1 and CTLA-4 blockade in melanoma. The data were produced by immunoSEQ multiplex PCR, yet TCRdb's version contains in-frame clones alone and is incomplete. Of about 18,000 clones listed, roughly 73% are singletons. CDR1 SEHNR and CDR2 FQNEAQ come from the germline V gene (reference sequence). The length of the CDR3 is 13 residues. Trimming stripped 7 bases from V and 2 bases from J, with 11 bases between. The sequence derives from a human donor with melanoma. The sample here was CD8+ T cells from peripheral blood, taken before anti-PD-1 treatment. This chain links TRBV7-9 with TRBJ1-1; a possible D gene is TRBD1 (5 bases). The DNA for the CDR3 is TGTGCCAGCACCAGGGAATTCAACACTGAAGCTTTCTTT. Translating it yields CASTREFNTEAFF.